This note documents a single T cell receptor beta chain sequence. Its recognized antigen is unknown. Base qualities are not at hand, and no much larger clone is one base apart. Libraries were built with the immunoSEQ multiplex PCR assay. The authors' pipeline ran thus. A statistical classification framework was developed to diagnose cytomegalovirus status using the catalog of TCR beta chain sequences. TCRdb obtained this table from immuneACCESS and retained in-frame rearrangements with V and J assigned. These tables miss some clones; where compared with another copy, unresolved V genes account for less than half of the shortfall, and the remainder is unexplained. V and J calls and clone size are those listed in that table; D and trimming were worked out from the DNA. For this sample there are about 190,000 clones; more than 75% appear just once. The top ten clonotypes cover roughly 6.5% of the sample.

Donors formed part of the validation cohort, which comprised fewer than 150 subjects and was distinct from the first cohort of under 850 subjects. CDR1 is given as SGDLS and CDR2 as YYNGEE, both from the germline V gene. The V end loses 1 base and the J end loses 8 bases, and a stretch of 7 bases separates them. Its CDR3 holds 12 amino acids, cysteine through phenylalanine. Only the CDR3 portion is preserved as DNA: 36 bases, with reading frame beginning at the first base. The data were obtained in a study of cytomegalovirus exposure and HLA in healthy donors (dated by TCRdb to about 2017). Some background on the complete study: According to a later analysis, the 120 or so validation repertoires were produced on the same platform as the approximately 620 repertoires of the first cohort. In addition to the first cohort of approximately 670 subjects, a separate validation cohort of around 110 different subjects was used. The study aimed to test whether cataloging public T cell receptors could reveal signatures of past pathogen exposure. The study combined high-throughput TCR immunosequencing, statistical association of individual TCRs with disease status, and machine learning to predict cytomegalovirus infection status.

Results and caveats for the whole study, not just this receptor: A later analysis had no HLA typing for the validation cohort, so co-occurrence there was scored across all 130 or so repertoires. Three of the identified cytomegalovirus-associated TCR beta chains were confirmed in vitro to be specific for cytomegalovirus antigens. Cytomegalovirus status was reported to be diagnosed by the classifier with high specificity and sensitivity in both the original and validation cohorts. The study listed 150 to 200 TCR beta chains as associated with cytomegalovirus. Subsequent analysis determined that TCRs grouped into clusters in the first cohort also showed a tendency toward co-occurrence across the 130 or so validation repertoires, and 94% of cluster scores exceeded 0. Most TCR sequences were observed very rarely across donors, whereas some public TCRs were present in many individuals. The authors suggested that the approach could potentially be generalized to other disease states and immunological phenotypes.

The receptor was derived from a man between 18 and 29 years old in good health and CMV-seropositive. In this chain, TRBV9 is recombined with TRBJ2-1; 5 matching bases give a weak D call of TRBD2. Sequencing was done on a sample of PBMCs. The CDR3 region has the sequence CASSVTRHEQFF. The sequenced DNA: TGTGCCAGCAGCGTAACTAGGCATGAGCAGTTCTTC.